The rows below give T cell receptor beta chains drawn from one sample of a study of blood T cell repertoires in COVID-19. Libraries were prepared by immunoSEQ multiplex PCR; TCRdb keeps only in-frame clonotypes and omits some of them. This sample has roughly 250,000 clones, with about 89% found just once. What was sequenced was peripheral blood. Every receptor here comes from a man in his thirties or forties with acute or convalescent COVID-19. Both conserved end residues are part of each CDR3. A D gene is named only where the DNA matches it firmly. Clone size appears in some rows only: once, few, many, or a class for an expanded clone.

d_gene,v_gene,j_gene,len,abundance,CDR3aa,CDR3nt
TRBD1,TRBV9,TRBJ2-4,14,once,CASSTRTGGDIQYF,TGTGCCAGCAGCACGCGGACAGGGGGAGACATTCAGTACTTC
TRBD2,TRBV4-2,TRBJ2-7,18,.,CASSPLRGTSGTSYEQYF,TGTGCCAGCAGTCCTCTCAGGGGGACTAGCGGGACCTCCTACGAGCAGTACTTC
TRBD1,TRBV23-1,TRBJ1-4,10,few,CARLWDREWF,TGCGCCAGGCTCTGGGACAGGGAGTGGTTT
.,TRBV28,TRBJ1-5,15,.,CASNLAIVRDQPQHF,TGTGCCAGCAACCTCGCTATTGTTCGGGATCAGCCCCAGCATTTT
TRBD2,TRBV2,TRBJ2-1,17,.,CASSFSGTSGGRDEQFF,TGTGCCAGCAGTTTCTCTGGGACTAGCGGGGGGAGGGATGAGCAGTTCTTC
TRBD2,TRBV7-8,TRBJ2-7,15,.,CASSLSSGGVYEQYF,TGTGCCAGCAGCTTATCTAGCGGGGGGGTGTACGAGCAGTACTTC
TRBD2,TRBV19,TRBJ2-1,14,.,CASRDLAGGREQFF,TGTGCCAGTAGAGATCTAGCGGGAGGTCGGGAGCAGTTCTTC
.,TRBV19,TRBJ1-1,15,.,CASSPRTSMNTEAFF,TGTGCCAGTAGTCCCCGGACATCCATGAACACTGAAGCTTTCTTT
TRBD2,TRBV24-1,TRBJ2-3,17,.,CATSDLVAGEAADTQYF,TGTGCCACCAGTGATTTGGTAGCGGGAGAGGCCGCAGATACGCAGTATTTT
.,TRBV28,TRBJ1-4,14,.,CASGPLQVVNKLFF,TGTGCCAGCGGACCCCTACAGGTAGTGAACAAACTGTTTTTT
TRBD1,TRBV6-5,TRBJ1-1,14,.,CASRLTGANTEAFF,TGTGCCAGCAGACTGACAGGGGCGAACACTGAAGCTTTCTTT
.,TRBV6-1,TRBJ2-2,15,.,CASSEYGGSTGELFF,TGTGCCAGCAGTGAATATGGGGGGAGCACCGGGGAGCTGTTTTTT
TRBD1,TRBV27,TRBJ1-2,19,once,CASSFFGRINSGTGGGYTF,TGTGCCAGCAGTTTCTTTGGCCGAATCAATAGCGGGACAGGGGGTGGCTACACCTTC
TRBD1,TRBV7-9,TRBJ1-2,14,once,CASSSRTGGFGYTF,TGTGCCAGCAGCTCAAGGACAGGGGGCTTTGGCTACACCTTC
TRBD2,TRBV11-2,TRBJ2-3,16,.,CASSLELAGGRHTQYF,TGTGCCAGCAGCTTAGAACTAGCGGGGGGGAGGCATACGCAGTATTTT
.,TRBV18,TRBJ2-6,15,.,CASSPSLSGANVLTF,TGTGCCAGCTCACCCTCCCTCTCTGGGGCCAACGTCCTGACTTTC
TRBD2,TRBV3-1/TRBV3-2,TRBJ2-3,15,.,CASSQDGGARDTQYF,TGTGCCAGCAGCCAAGACGGGGGGGCCAGGGATACGCAGTATTTT
.,TRBV5-1,TRBJ1-5,13,.,CASSPGLGQPQHF,TGCGCCAGCAGCCCGGGACTGGGGCAGCCCCAGCATTTT
TRBD1,TRBV19,TRBJ2-1,14,.,CASSMWDRDGEQFF,TGTGCCAGTAGTATGTGGGACAGGGATGGTGAGCAGTTCTTC
TRBD2,TRBV6-6,TRBJ2-1,14,.,CASRLAGGYNEQFF,TGTGCCAGCAGGCTAGCGGGAGGGTACAATGAGCAGTTCTTC
TRBD1,TRBV2,TRBJ1-4,15,.,CASSLRGTGGEKLFF,TGTGCCAGCAGCCTCCGGGGGACAGGCGGTGAAAAACTGTTTTTT
TRBD1,TRBV18,TRBJ2-7,16,.,CASSPGQGASSYEQYF,TGTGCCAGCTCACCGGGACAGGGGGCGAGCTCCTACGAGCAGTACTTC
.,TRBV27,TRBJ1-2,13,.,CASSFNRNYGYTF,TGTGCCAGCAGTTTCAACAGAAACTATGGCTACACCTTC
.,TRBV5-1,TRBJ1-1,15,.,CASSSAWGGETEAFF,TGCGCCAGCAGCTCCGCCTGGGGGGGTGAAACTGAAGCTTTCTTT
TRBD1,TRBV24-1,TRBJ2-5,13,.,CATLGQAYPIPYF,TGTGCCACCTTGGGACAGGCCTACCCTATTCCGTACTTC
TRBD2,TRBV28,TRBJ2-7,15,.,CASSPRGGTGYEQYF,TGTGCCAGCAGTCCGCGGGGGGGAACAGGCTACGAGCAGTACTTC
.,TRBV7-2,TRBJ2-1,15,.,CASSLGIGGYNEQFF,TGTGCCAGCAGCCTGGGGATAGGGGGCTACAATGAGCAGTTCTTC
TRBD1,TRBV5-3,TRBJ1-5,19,.,CARSLRSGQGNADNQPQHF,TGTGCCAGAAGCCTGAGGAGCGGACAGGGGAACGCTGACAATCAGCCCCAGCATTTT
TRBD1,TRBV5-4,TRBJ2-1,15,.,CASSPTGSAYNEQFF,TGTGCCAGCAGCCCGACAGGGTCCGCCTACAATGAGCAGTTCTTC
TRBD2,TRBV19,TRBJ2-1,16,.,CASSIDLGSGGIEQFF,TGTGCCAGTAGTATAGATCTAGGTAGCGGGGGAATTGAGCAGTTCTTC
TRBD1,TRBV28,TRBJ1-4,16,few,CASSRGTGGYNEKLFF,TGTGCCAGCAGTCGAGGAACAGGGGGCTACAATGAAAAACTGTTTTTT
.,TRBV12-3/TRBV12-4,TRBJ2-5,13,.,CASSHGLQETQYF,TGTGCCAGCAGCCATGGACTTCAAGAGACCCAGTACTTC
.,TRBV5-6,TRBJ2-5,14,.,CASSLVIRGGSPYF,TGTGCCAGCAGCTTGGTTATTAGAGGGGGAAGCCCCTACTTC
.,TRBV5-1,TRBJ1-5,15,.,CASSLVGDGEGPQHF,TGCGCCAGCAGCTTGGTAGGTGACGGGGAGGGGCCCCAGCATTTT
TRBD1,TRBV6-5,TRBJ1-6,15,.,CASSGRTGGNSPLHF,TGTGCCAGCAGCGGTAGGACAGGGGGAAATTCACCCCTCCACTTT
TRBD1,TRBV6-5,TRBJ2-5,14,.,CASSYDRGGETQYF,TGTGCCAGCAGTTATGACAGGGGAGGCGAGACCCAGTACTTC
.,TRBV9,TRBJ2-6,18,.,CASSGGGRTLAGANVLTF,TGTGCCAGCAGCGGAGGGGGACGGACCCTGGCTGGGGCCAACGTCCTGACTTTC
TRBD1,TRBV5-1,TRBJ2-7,14,.,CASSPGQGINEQYF,TGCGCCAGCAGTCCGGGACAGGGGATCAACGAGCAGTACTTC
.,TRBV7-9,TRBJ2-2,16,.,CASSLGWMGQSGELFF,TGTGCCAGCAGCTTAGGTTGGATGGGGCAATCCGGGGAGCTGTTTTTT
TRBD1,TRBV28,TRBJ1-2,13,once,CASSFSTGPGYTF,TGTGCCAGCAGTTTCTCGACAGGGCCTGGCTACACCTTC
.,TRBV11-2,TRBJ1-1,13,.,CASSLSLATEAFF,TGTGCCAGCAGCTTATCATTAGCCACGGAGGCTTTCTTT
.,TRBV5-1,TRBJ1-1,14,.,CASSPIEVNTEAFF,TGCGCCAGCAGCCCGATAGAGGTTAACACTGAAGCTTTCTTT
.,TRBV11-3,TRBJ2-5,13,.,CASSLAGWETQYF,TGTGCCAGCAGCTTAGCAGGGTGGGAGACCCAGTACTTC
.,TRBV27,TRBJ2-1,15,.,CASSRRDSGAGEQFF,TGTGCCAGCAGCCGACGGGACTCAGGTGCGGGGGAGCAGTTCTTC
TRBD1,TRBV11-1,TRBJ1-6,15,.,CASSPRTGGNSPLHF,TGTGCCAGCAGCCCACGGACAGGGGGCAATTCACCCCTCCACTTT
.,TRBV15,TRBJ2-1,17,.,CATSREGGGYSYNEQFF,TGTGCCACCAGCAGAGAGGGCGGGGGCTACTCCTACAATGAGCAGTTCTTC
.,TRBV21-1,TRBJ1-3,16,.,CASSKMDRTSGNTIYF,TGTGCCAGCAGCAAGATGGACAGGACGTCTGGAAACACCATATATTTT
.,TRBV7-3,TRBJ2-6,15,.,CASSFQGSGANVLTF,TGTGCCAGCAGCTTCCAGGGCTCTGGGGCCAACGTCCTGACTTTC
.,TRBV28,TRBJ2-7,15,.,CASSYTDSRSYEQYF,TGTGCCAGCAGTTATACGGACAGCCGCTCCTACGAGCAGTACTTC
TRBD1,TRBV2,TRBJ1-2,13,.,CATSGQGSDGYTF,TGTGCCACCTCGGGACAGGGGTCCGATGGCTACACCTTC
TRBD1,TRBV5-1,TRBJ1-1,15,few,CASSTTGGSSTEAFF,TGCGCCAGCAGCACCACAGGGGGATCGAGCACTGAAGCTTTCTTT
.,TRBV28,TRBJ1-1,12,once,CASSSEDTSAFF,TGTGCCAGCAGTTCGGAGGATACATCGGCTTTCTTT